The clone carrying this T cell receptor (beta chain) was counted a few times. A second PCR of about 6 to 11 cycles used a sample-barcoded 5' primer and a J-beta primer mix. TCRdb re-called the 5' RACE reads with MiXCR, one entry per CDR3 protein. The data contain around 1.5 million distinct CDR3 sequences, about 31% of them singletons. These data are taken from a study of blood T cells in healthy people across ages. Germline V gene data show CDR1 as LGHNA and CDR2 as YNFKEQ. With 1 base removed from V and 2 bases from J, the gap between germline ends came to 15 bases. The CDR3 is 17 residues long. The source of this sequence is a woman aged 25 to 39 in good health. The chain joins TRBV4-2 to TRBJ2-1; D perhaps matches TRBD1 (8 bases). The sequenced sample consisted of blood. The CDR3 DNA reads as TGTGCCAGCAGCCAAGGAAGGACAGGGAGGGCCTACAATGAGCAGTTCTTC. Amino acid sequence: CASSQGRTGRAYNEQFF.